This is a list of T cell receptor beta chains from one sample in a study of blood T cell repertoires in COVID-19. Sequenced by immunoSEQ multiplex PCR; TCRdb stores in-frame clones only, minus some. The data contain about 280,000 clones, over 75% of them singletons. Sequenced input: peripheral blood. These receptors were obtained from a man in his fifties or sixties with active or convalescent COVID-19. CDR3s include the opening cysteine and the closing phenylalanine or tryptophan. Each record gives: V gene, J gene, CDR3 length, clone size, CDR3 protein. Rows give clone size only sometimes, using once, few, many, or a class for an expanded clone.

>TRBV9|TRBJ1-4|15|-
CASSVEVFPGEKLFF
>TRBV29-1|TRBJ1-2|11|-
CSVEVRGGYTF
>TRBV2|TRBJ2-3|16|-
CASSERAGRRTDTQYF
>TRBV11-2|TRBJ2-5|15|-
CASSLTGSSGETQYF
>TRBV6-5|TRBJ2-2|14|-
CASRLLAGSGELFF
>TRBV28|TRBJ2-2|16|-
CASSLGQGSFSGELFF
>TRBV29-1|TRBJ1-1|13|-
CSAFRAGGSEAFF
>TRBV7-8|TRBJ2-7|17|-
CASSPTGGLAPTYEQYF
>TRBV5-6|TRBJ1-2|13|-
CASSTDTNYGYTF
>TRBV9|TRBJ1-3|16|-
CASSQGQRSSGNTIYF
>TRBV2|TRBJ1-6|14|-
CASTTQTGNSPLHF
>TRBV30|TRBJ1-4|13|-
CAWSRTGRGGLFF
>TRBV15|TRBJ2-1|13|-
CATDRRGAREQFF
>TRBV7-8|TRBJ1-3|15|once
CASSLRGRSGNTIYF
>TRBV5-1|TRBJ1-3|16|once
CASSTGTTNSGNTIYF
>TRBV6-6|TRBJ1-6|12|-
CASRSSEGDLHF
>TRBV9|TRBJ2-1|16|-
CASSSLTGSSYNEQFF
>TRBV10-3|TRBJ1-5|14|-
CATAPGVSNQPQHF
>TRBV19|TRBJ2-1|16|-
CASSGLGTSGWGGQFF
>TRBV28|TRBJ1-4|16|-
CASSLWGQGIGEKLFF
>TRBV27|TRBJ1-6|16|-
CASSGGQSKETSPLHF
>TRBV28|TRBJ2-7|15|-
CASSYIKGETYEQYF
>TRBV7-3|TRBJ2-3|15|-
CASSLSGGKTDTQYF
>TRBV5-4|TRBJ2-7|14|-
CASSLRAGGREQYF
>TRBV7-2|TRBJ2-7|19|-
CASSLGTGLAGKGSYEQYF
>TRBV19|TRBJ1-2|15|-
CASSIDHRQGAGYTF
>TRBV21-1|TRBJ2-6|15|-
CASSKSGPGANVLTF
>TRBV28|TRBJ1-5|18|-
CASSSYAPPDSLNQPQHF
>TRBV19|TRBJ2-1|14|-
CASTFSGRRGEQFF
>TRBV7-3|TRBJ1-6|16|-
CASSLMGAENNSPLHF
>TRBV6-5|TRBJ2-1|11|-
CASRAGTSKIF
>TRBV7-9|TRBJ2-5|13|-
CASSLAGAETQYF
>TRBV5-5|TRBJ2-1|15|few
CASSLAREGHREQFF
>TRBV4-1|TRBJ1-2|16|-
CASSHPDRGSYYGYTF
>TRBV6-2/TRBV6-3|TRBJ2-7|12|-
CASSYAGNEQYF
>TRBV5-5|TRBJ1-1|17|once
CASSLVGVGHENTEAFF
>TRBV5-1|TRBJ1-2|16|-
CASSPKAGTDNYGYTF
>TRBV5-1|TRBJ2-1|14|-
CASTQAVSYNEQFF
>TRBV4-2|TRBJ2-5|13|-
CASSRGGEETQYF
>TRBV19|TRBJ1-2|16|-
CASTYSTTDRGYGYTF
>TRBV28|TRBJ2-2|14|-
CASTNLRPTGELFF
>TRBV11-2|TRBJ1-1|15|few
CASSLDAAGNTEAFF
>TRBV19|TRBJ1-5|13|-
CASQDRPNQPQHF
>TRBV6-5|TRBJ2-5|14|-
CASSYSRVGETQYF
>TRBV20-1|TRBJ1-1|10|-
CSAYRDRPFF
>TRBV7-9|TRBJ1-1|15|-
CASSPKDRLNTEAFF
>TRBV5-1|TRBJ2-2|17|-
CASSLGPREANTGELFF
>TRBV11-2|TRBJ1-6|12|-
CASSITGSPLHF
>TRBV7-3|TRBJ2-1|13|-
CASSWGTSNEQFF
>TRBV7-9|TRBJ2-4|16|-
CASSLVQGESKNIQYF
>TRBV7-9|TRBJ1-5|16|-
CASSLGSGRYTQPQHF
>TRBV11-2|TRBJ1-2|19|-
CASSLGGQGPPRDLYGYTF
>TRBV4-1|TRBJ2-7|16|-
CASSQVLTTGTYEQYF
>TRBV2|TRBJ2-2|13|-
CASSRQETGELFF
>TRBV29-1|TRBJ2-7|15|-
CSVSTGTGARGEQYF
>TRBV3-1/TRBV3-2|TRBJ1-4|12|-
CASSLQGQKLFF
>TRBV4-1|TRBJ2-3|14|-
CASSQDKSTDTQYF